The next 23 T cell receptor beta chains were all read from a single sample in a study of T cell responses to AZD1222 COVID-19 vaccine. Sequenced by immunoSEQ multiplex PCR; TCRdb stores in-frame clones only, minus some. Among approximately 80,000 clones listed, 70% to 90% were seen once. Specimen: peripheral blood, collected 28 days after the second AZD1222 dose. The receptors come from an adult who received the AZD1222 COVID-19 vaccine.

The CDR3 nucleotides are TGTGCCAGCAGCTTCGTTACGGGGGCTGGGAATGAGCAGTTCTTC. Protein: CASSFVTGAGNEQFF. This chain links TRBV11-3 with TRBJ2-1; D might be TRBD1 or TRBD2, each matching 6 bases. Trimming took 3 bases from V and 7 from J, leaving 16 bases between them. CDR1 SGHNT and CDR2 YENEEA come from the germline V gene. The CDR3 spans 15 residues.

This chain uses TRBV5-4 with TRBJ2-5; 12 bases match TRBD2. CDR1 SGHNT and CDR2 YYREEE come from the germline V gene (reference sequence). The CDR3 contains 19 residues. The ends lost 4 bases at V and 5 bases at J; junction bases unmatched: 18. In nucleotides, the CDR3 is TGTGCCAGCAGCCCCCCTAGCGGGGGGGCACATCCCCGGGTCGAGACCCAGTACTTC. Residues: CASSPPSGGAHPRVETQYF.

The rearrangement uses TRBV6-5 and TRBJ1-3; D is undetermined. The CDR3 spans 12 residues. Looked up from germline, CDR1 is MNHEY and CDR2 is SVGAGI. V was cut by 10 bases and J by 0 bases, with 7 bases left in between. CDR3 in DNA: TGTGCCACCCTCTCCTCTGGAAACACCATATATTTT. Translating gives CATLSSGNTIYF.

The chain joins TRBV5-1 to TRBJ1-1; the D gene is possibly TRBD1 (5 bases). The germline gives CDR1 SGHRS, CDR2 YFSETQ. Trimming stripped 2 bases from V and 5 bases from J, with 13 bases between. This CDR3 comprises 14 residues. The CDR3 spells CASSLGFGGTEAFF. Written as DNA, the CDR3 is TGCGCCAGCAGCTTAGGATTTGGGGGAACTGAAGCTTTCTTT.

The chain couples TRBV18 to TRBJ2-3; 9 bases line up with TRBD2. Germline-derived CDR1 and CDR2 are KGHSH and LQKENI. CDR3 length: 14 residues. V gave up 4 bases and J gave up 1 base; unmatched junction bases: 0. The chain's CDR3 is CASSQREGTDTQYF. CDR3 sequence (DNA): TGTGCCAGCTCACAGCGGGAGGGCACAGATACGCAGTATTTT.

The rearrangement joins TRBV10-1 to TRBJ1-5; D is unclear. The CDR3 runs to 13 residues. V shed 0 bases and J shed 7 bases, with 7 bases lying between them. The germline gives CDR1 WNHNN, CDR2 SYGVQD (reference sequence). In nucleotides, the CDR3 is TGCGCCAGCAGTGAGTCGAGCAGCCAGCCCCAGCATTTT. Residues: CASSESSSQPQHF.

This sequence joins TRBV7-8 and TRBJ2-5; no clear D gene. V gave up 1 base and J gave up 7 bases, with 10 bases separating them. Germline V gene sequence: CDR1 SGHVS, CDR2 FQNEAQ. CDR3 length equals 13 residues. CDR3 DNA: TGTGCCAGCAGCTTAGACCCCTCGGTGACCCAGTACTTC. This sequence encodes CASSLDPSVTQYF.

This rearrangement joins TRBV10-3 to TRBJ1-1; D may be TRBD1 (5 bases). CDR1 ENHRY and CDR2 SYGVKD come from the germline V gene. Trimming left V 5 bases short and J 0 bases short, with 13 bases between. CDR3 length equals 15 residues. CDR3 loop: CAISRGNLMNTEAFF. The CDR3 nucleotides are TGTGCCATCAGTCGGGGGAATCTCATGAACACTGAAGCTTTCTTT.

J is TRBJ1-1 and V is TRBV6-6, with D unresolved. V lost 8 bases, J lost 6 bases, and 13 bases lay in between. This CDR3 contains 12 residues. Germline CDR1 is MNHNY and CDR2 is SVGAGI (reference sequence). The CDR3 nucleotides are TGTGCCAGCTCTTACGTGGTCGCTGAAGCTTTCTTT. Residues: CASSYVVAEAFF.

The chain recombines TRBV30 with TRBJ1-2; the D is unclear. There are 12 residues in the CDR3. Germline CDR1 and CDR2: GTSNPN and SVGIG (reference sequence). V was pared by 3 bases and J by 5 bases, with 10 bases between. The CDR3 DNA reads TGTGCCTGGAGCGAAACCGGGTATGGCTACACCTTC. Its protein product is CAWSETGYGYTF.

This chain joins TRBV7-3 and TRBJ2-3, with 8 bases lining up with TRBD1. Germline V gene data show CDR1 as SGHTA and CDR2 as FQGTGA. The CDR3 has 15 amino acids. J was trimmed by 2 bases and V by 4 bases; bases with no gene match: 5. Here the CDR3 reads CASSSTGGLTDTQYF. CDR3 in DNA: TGTGCCAGCAGCTCTACAGGGGGACTCACAGATACGCAGTATTTT.

V usage is TRBV7-9 and J usage is TRBJ2-1; TRBD2 matches 10 bases. Trimming cost V 1 base and J 9 bases; bases outside gene matches: 12. The CDR3 loop spans 17 amino acids. Germline CDR1 SEHNR, CDR2 FQNEAQ (reference sequence). This chain's CDR3 is CASSLVRASGSSSEQFF. CDR3 nucleotides: TGTGCCAGCAGCTTAGTGCGTGCTAGCGGGAGTTCCAGTGAGCAGTTCTTC.

The V gene is TRBV6-4, the J gene TRBJ2-3, with a tentative D call TRBD1 (5 bases). The germline V and J ends were trimmed by 8 bases and 9 bases, with 18 bases remaining between them. The CDR3 contains 13 residues. Germline V gene data show CDR1 as MRHNA and CDR2 as SNTAGT. The CDR3 bases are TGTGCCAGCTCACCCACCGACAGAACCACGCAGTATTTT. Protein product: CASSPTDRTTQYF.

This clone appeared once. The gene calls are TRBV3-1 (or the pseudogene TRBV3-2) and TRBJ1-1; no clear D. V shed 1 base and J shed 12 bases, with 9 bases lying between them. Germline loops: CDR1 LGHDT, CDR2 YNNKEL (reference sequence). The CDR3 spans 11 residues. Here the CDR3 reads CASSQVTVTFF. The CDR3 bases are TGTGCCAGCAGCCAAGTTACGGTAACTTTCTTT.

This clone turned up a few times. V gene TRBV21-1 combines with J gene TRBJ2-3; TRBD1 is taken as the D call from the table, unchecked against the DNA. TRBV21-1 is described as a pseudogene. The CDR3 consists of 16 residues. The CDR3 is CASSDPQGRGTDTQYF. The CDR3 DNA reads TGTGCCAGCAGCGACCCACAGGGCAGGGGCACAGATACGCAGTATTTT.

The chain links TRBV28 to TRBJ1-2; D unresolved. The CDR3 has 15 residues. Germline V gene sequence: CDR1 MDHEN, CDR2 SYDVKM. V was cut by 5 bases and J by 3 bases, with 16 bases left in between. In DNA, the CDR3 is TGTGCCAGCAGTACCTCCGGGTCGGAGGACTATGGCTACACCTTC. Translated, it gives CASSTSGSEDYGYTF.

V and J are TRBV15 and TRBJ2-7, with 7 bases matching TRBD1. Germline CDR1 LNHNV, CDR2 YYDKDF (reference sequence). V shed 5 bases and J 5 bases; nucleotides not matched to a gene: 6. CDR3 size: 13 residues. CDR3 in amino acids: CATSGETGNEQYF. DNA for the CDR3: TGTGCCACCAGCGGCGAGACAGGGAACGAGCAGTACTTC.

The chain employs TRBV28 and TRBJ1-2; no clear D gene. CDR1 is MDHEN and CDR2 is SYDVKM in the germline V gene. V gave up 1 base and J gave up 5 bases, with 11 bases separating them. The CDR3 runs to 14 residues. The CDR3 DNA follows: TGTGCCAGCAGTTTATTCCTGGCATCGTATGGCTACACCTTC. It yields the protein CASSLFLASYGYTF.

This clone was found once. The rearrangement uses TRBV11-3 and TRBJ1-1, with a tentative D call TRBD1 (5 bases). The germline V and J ends were trimmed by 5 bases and 1 base, with 14 bases remaining between them. CDR3 length equals 15 residues. CDR1 is SGHNT and CDR2 is YENEEA in the germline V gene. The DNA for the CDR3 is TGTGCCAGCAGCAGCACAGGCTTTGGGAACACTGAAGCTTTCTTT. Translating gives CASSSTGFGNTEAFF. The full variable domain, its missing parts supplied by reference TRBV11-3 and TRBJ1-1, is EAGVVQSPRYKIIEKKQPVAFWCNPISGHNTLYWYLQNLGQGPELLIRYENEEAVDDSQLPKDRFSAERLKGVDSTLKIQPAELGDSAVYLCASSSTGFGNTEAFFGQGTRLTVV.

The J gene is TRBJ1-2, the V gene TRBV3-1 (or the pseudogene TRBV3-2); D is ambiguous. CDR3 size: 12 residues. Per the germline V gene, CDR1 is LGHDT and CDR2 is YNNKEL (reference sequence). V was shortened by 1 base and J by 7 bases, with 7 bases between the two germline ends. The CDR3 DNA is TGTGCCAGCAGCCAAGTGGATGCTGGCTACACCTTC. It translates to CASSQVDAGYTF.

This clone appeared once. V is TRBV19 and J is TRBJ1-2; 9 bases align to TRBD1. The CDR3 length is 14 residues. Germline trimming cut 5 bases from V and 3 bases from J; bases unmatched to any gene: 4. Looked up from germline, CDR1 is LNHDA and CDR2 is SQIVND (reference sequence). CDR3 nucleotides: TGTGCCAGTAGTTCCCGGGACAGGGACTATGGCTACACCTTC. It yields the protein CASSSRDRDYGYTF.

The chain has TRBV15 and TRBJ1-5, with 9 bases aligning to TRBD1. Germline CDR1 and CDR2: LNHNV and YYDKDF (reference sequence). Trimming cost V 1 base and J 5 bases; bases outside gene matches: 3. The CDR3 runs to 15 residues. CDR3: CATSRVTGGHQPQHF. CDR3 DNA sequence: TGTGCCACCAGCAGAGTGACAGGGGGACATCAGCCCCAGCATTTT.

The chain links TRBV6-5 to TRBJ1-2, with D unclear. Germline-derived CDR1 and CDR2 are MNHEY and SVGAGI. CDR3 size: 13 residues. V was trimmed by 7 bases and J by 3 bases, leaving 12 bases between them. CDR3 nucleotide sequence: TGTGCCAGCACCCATAAGCCAGACTATGGCTACACCTTC. This translates into CASTHKPDYGYTF.